This TCR beta chain was sequenced during a study of cytomegalovirus exposure and HLA in healthy donors. Primers: 60 Vbeta forward and 13 Jbeta reverse. Using immunoSEQ multiplex PCR, the repertoire was profiled, and TCRdb retains in-frame clones only, with some absent. Of 200,000 to 250,000 clones in the sample, 83% are singletons; the top ten hold over 1.1%. Notes on the study in general: Trimming of TCR beta V- and J-genes showed a link, identified in a later analysis, to a missense DCLRE1C variant. The study had only CMV serostatus as immune exposure information. Follow-up analysis found HLA locus-dependent TCR association rates, highest for DRB1 and lowest for HLA-C. Earlier findings revealed that most TCR beta V segments proved productive either about 90% or about 30% of the time.

In germline, CDR1 is KGHSH, CDR2 LQKENI. The ends lost 5 bases at V and 3 bases at J; junction bases unmatched: 4. This CDR3 has 15 residues. Turning to this clone: What it binds is not known.

The source of this sequence is a girl aged 10 to 17 in good health and CMV-seronegative. Sequences were obtained from PBMCs. The chain employs TRBV18 and TRBJ2-6; TRBD1 matches at 7 bases. The CDR3 nucleotides read TGTGCCAGCTCAGCAGGGGGTTTTGGGGCCAACGTCCTGACTTTC. This codes for CASSAGGFGANVLTF.